This is a list of T cell receptor beta chains from one sample in a study of blood T cell repertoires in COVID-19. Assay: immunoSEQ multiplex PCR; the TCRdb copy retains only in-frame clones and omits some. Seen here are about 51,000 clones, around 88% observed once, and the top ten hold around 1.2%. What was sequenced was peripheral blood. Source of these receptors: a man aged 55-75 years with acute or convalescent COVID-19. Each CDR3 is given without its conserved first and last residue. The order of the fields is J gene, V gene, CDR3 protein.

j_call: TRBJ2-5
v_call: TRBV15
cdr3_aa: ATSIGGLAGGFQETQY

j_call: TRBJ2-1
v_call: TRBV3-1/TRBV3-2
cdr3_aa: ASSQDRTVYNEQF

j_call: TRBJ1-2
v_call: TRBV5-1
cdr3_aa: ASSPYTQGYT

j_call: TRBJ1-5
v_call: TRBV2
cdr3_aa: ASSDRGLNQPQH

j_call: TRBJ2-7
v_call: TRBV5-6
cdr3_aa: ASSFWIGARTTYEQY

j_call: TRBJ2-3
v_call: TRBV9
cdr3_aa: ASSVVSPDTQY

j_call: TRBJ2-7
v_call: TRBV7-6
cdr3_aa: ASTSEESPYEQY

j_call: TRBJ2-5
v_call: TRBV10-2
cdr3_aa: ASSETFKLAGGETQY

j_call: TRBJ2-7
v_call: TRBV15
cdr3_aa: ATSISRDRVLEQY

j_call: TRBJ2-7
v_call: TRBV2
cdr3_aa: ASSDSTALGEQY

j_call: TRBJ2-1
v_call: TRBV28
cdr3_aa: ASSLTSGSYNEQF

j_call: TRBJ2-3
v_call: TRBV19
cdr3_aa: ASSIGGIGDTQY

j_call: TRBJ2-3
v_call: TRBV18
cdr3_aa: ASSPSGTGSDTQY

j_call: TRBJ2-5
v_call: TRBV9
cdr3_aa: ASSVVGGARETQY

j_call: TRBJ2-1
v_call: TRBV5-6
cdr3_aa: ASSLDPMTYEQF

j_call: TRBJ2-5
v_call: TRBV28
cdr3_aa: ASIGSKGHPQETQY

j_call: TRBJ2-1
v_call: TRBV6-1
cdr3_aa: ASSGSGLPGLHEQF

j_call: TRBJ2-7
v_call: TRBV5-5
cdr3_aa: ASSSPGTGVREQY

j_call: TRBJ1-4
v_call: TRBV5-6
cdr3_aa: ASSTVGGRNEKLF

j_call: TRBJ2-3
v_call: TRBV28
cdr3_aa: ASSSPSLSSTDTQY

j_call: TRBJ2-3
v_call: TRBV7-2
cdr3_aa: ASSLGWTSRIGTDTQY

j_call: TRBJ2-3
v_call: TRBV6-4
cdr3_aa: ASSDTQGGTDTQY

j_call: TRBJ2-7
v_call: TRBV28
cdr3_aa: ASTPGLARSYEQY

j_call: TRBJ2-1
v_call: TRBV5-1
cdr3_aa: ASSSSGGYNEQF

j_call: TRBJ2-1
v_call: TRBV6-5
cdr3_aa: ASRKTSGGNEQF

j_call: TRBJ1-2
v_call: TRBV5-4
cdr3_aa: ASSLPATGGLDGYT

j_call: TRBJ2-5
v_call: TRBV4-3
cdr3_aa: ASSHRTGPGETQY

j_call: TRBJ2-5
v_call: TRBV27
cdr3_aa: ASSPGTSGGTQY

j_call: TRBJ1-2
v_call: TRBV19
cdr3_aa: ASSTSRDRNYGYT

j_call: TRBJ2-7
v_call: TRBV24-1
cdr3_aa: ATKLPYEQY

j_call: TRBJ1-5
v_call: TRBV2
cdr3_aa: ASSPGQGYQPQH

j_call: TRBJ1-6
v_call: TRBV5-1
cdr3_aa: ASSGGQGDASPLH

j_call: TRBJ1-2
v_call: TRBV28
cdr3_aa: ASSRPPGEGGYT

j_call: TRBJ2-7
v_call: TRBV9
cdr3_aa: ASSVTPQTTYEQY

j_call: TRBJ2-4
v_call: TRBV4-3
cdr3_aa: ASSQESGGGLAKNIQY

j_call: TRBJ2-1
v_call: TRBV18
cdr3_aa: ASSPGGTSGIEQF

j_call: TRBJ2-2
v_call: TRBV4-1
cdr3_aa: ASSQDGRPGELF

j_call: TRBJ1-1
v_call: TRBV11-3
cdr3_aa: ASSLDQAGWTEAF

j_call: TRBJ2-5
v_call: TRBV19
cdr3_aa: ASSSPMTSATARETQY

j_call: TRBJ1-2
v_call: TRBV5-4
cdr3_aa: ASSRGQAIYGYT

j_call: TRBJ2-3
v_call: TRBV2
cdr3_aa: ASSERGGADTQY

j_call: TRBJ1-6
v_call: TRBV2
cdr3_aa: ASSWDSNNSPLH

j_call: TRBJ1-4
v_call: TRBV28
cdr3_aa: ASSLPGQGTGKLF

j_call: TRBJ2-3
v_call: TRBV6-2/TRBV6-3
cdr3_aa: ASSYLLADSTDTQY

j_call: TRBJ2-2
v_call: TRBV19
cdr3_aa: ASNPSRGLTGELF

j_call: TRBJ1-4
v_call: TRBV7-2
cdr3_aa: ASSLFAGRGANEKLF

j_call: TRBJ2-7
v_call: TRBV5-4
cdr3_aa: ASSLDYYEQY

j_call: TRBJ2-3
v_call: TRBV28
cdr3_aa: ASSSGQTTDTQY

j_call: TRBJ1-1
v_call: TRBV27
cdr3_aa: ASSFGGTDTEAF

j_call: TRBJ2-1
v_call: TRBV19
cdr3_aa: ASSIGAGRGLISYNEQF